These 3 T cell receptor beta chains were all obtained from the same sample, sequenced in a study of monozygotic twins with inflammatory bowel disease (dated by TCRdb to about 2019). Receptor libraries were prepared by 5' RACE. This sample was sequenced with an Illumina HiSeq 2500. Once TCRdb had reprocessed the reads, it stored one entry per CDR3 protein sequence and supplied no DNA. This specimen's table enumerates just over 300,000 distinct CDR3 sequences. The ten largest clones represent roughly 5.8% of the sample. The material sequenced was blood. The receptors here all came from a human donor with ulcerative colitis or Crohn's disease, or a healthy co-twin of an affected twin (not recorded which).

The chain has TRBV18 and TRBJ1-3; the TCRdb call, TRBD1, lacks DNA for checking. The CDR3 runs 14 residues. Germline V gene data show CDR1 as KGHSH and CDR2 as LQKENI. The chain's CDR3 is CASSGTVAGNTIYF. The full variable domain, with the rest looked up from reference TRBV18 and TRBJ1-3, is NAGVMQNPRHLVRRRGQEARLRCSPMKGHSHVYWYRQLPEEGLKFMVYLQKENIIDESGMPKERFSAEFPKEGPSILRIQQVVRGDSAAYFCASSGTVAGNTIYFGEGSWLTVV.

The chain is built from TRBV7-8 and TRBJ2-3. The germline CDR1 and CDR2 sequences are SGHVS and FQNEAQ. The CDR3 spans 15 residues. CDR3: CASSLVVQPTDTQYF.

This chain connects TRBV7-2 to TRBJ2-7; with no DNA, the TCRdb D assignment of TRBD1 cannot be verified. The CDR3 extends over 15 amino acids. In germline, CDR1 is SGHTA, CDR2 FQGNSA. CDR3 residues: CASSSSRDRVNEQYF.